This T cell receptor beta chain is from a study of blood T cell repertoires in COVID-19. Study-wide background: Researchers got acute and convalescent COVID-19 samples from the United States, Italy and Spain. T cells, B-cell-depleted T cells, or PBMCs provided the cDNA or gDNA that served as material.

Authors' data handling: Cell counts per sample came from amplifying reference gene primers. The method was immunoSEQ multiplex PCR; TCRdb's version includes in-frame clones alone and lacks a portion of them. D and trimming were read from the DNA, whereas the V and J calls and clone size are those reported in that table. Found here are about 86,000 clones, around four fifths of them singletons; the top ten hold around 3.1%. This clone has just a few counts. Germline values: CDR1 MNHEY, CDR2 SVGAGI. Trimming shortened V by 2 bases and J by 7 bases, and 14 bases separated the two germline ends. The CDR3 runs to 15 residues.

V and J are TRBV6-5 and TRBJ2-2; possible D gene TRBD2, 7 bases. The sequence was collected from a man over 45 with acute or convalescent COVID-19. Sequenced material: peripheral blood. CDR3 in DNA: TGTGCCAGCAGTTACAGGGGGGGAGTCGGCGGGGAGCTGTTTTTT. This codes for CASSYRGGVGGELFF.